One TCR beta chain is described in this entry. These data belong to a study of blood T cell repertoires in COVID-19. Assay: immunoSEQ multiplex PCR; the TCRdb copy retains only in-frame clones and omits some. The data contain about 120,000 clones, about 89% of them singletons. Germline CDR1 reads GTSNPN; CDR2 reads SVGIG (reference sequence). Germline trimming cut 5 bases from V and 7 bases from J; bases unmatched to any gene: 6. The CDR3 has 13 residues. The rearrangement links TRBV30 to TRBJ1-5; 9 bases match TRBD1. The sample taken for sequencing was peripheral blood. The TCR was taken from a man aged 55 to 70 with COVID-19, enrolled during active disease. CDR3 sequence reads: CAWAGTGQQPQHF. CDR3 nucleotide sequence: TGTGCCTGGGCCGGGACAGGGCAACAGCCCCAGCATTTT.